The subject of this entry is one T cell receptor (beta chain). TCRdb's table, derived via immunoSEQ multiplex PCR, lists solely in-frame clones and lacks some. The sample has about 83,000 clones, about 90% seen once. The sample comes from a study of blood T cell repertoires in COVID-19. V was cut by 3 bases and J by 1 base, with 16 bases left in between. Germline V gives CDR1 SGHKS, CDR2 YYEKEE (reference sequence). The CDR3 is made up of 16 amino acids. The clonotype originates from a woman aged 50 to 60 with active or convalescent COVID-19. This rearrangement joins TRBV5-5 to TRBJ1-1; no definite D call. Sequencing was performed on peripheral blood. CDR3 region: CASSSRDFVRNTEAFF. CDR3 DNA sequence: TGTGCCAGCAGCTCCCGTGATTTTGTTAGGAACACTGAAGCTTTCTTT.